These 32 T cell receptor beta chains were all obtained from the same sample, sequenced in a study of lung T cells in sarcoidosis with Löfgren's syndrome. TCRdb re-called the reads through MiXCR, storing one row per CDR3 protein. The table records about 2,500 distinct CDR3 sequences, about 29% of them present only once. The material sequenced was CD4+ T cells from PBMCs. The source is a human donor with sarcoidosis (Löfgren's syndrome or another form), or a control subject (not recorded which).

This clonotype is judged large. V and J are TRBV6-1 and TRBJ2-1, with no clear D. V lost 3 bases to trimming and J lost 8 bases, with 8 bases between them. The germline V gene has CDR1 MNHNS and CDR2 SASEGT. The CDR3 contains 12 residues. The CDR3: CASSELVHEQFF. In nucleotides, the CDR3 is TGTGCCAGCAGTGAGTTAGTCCATGAGCAGTTCTTC.

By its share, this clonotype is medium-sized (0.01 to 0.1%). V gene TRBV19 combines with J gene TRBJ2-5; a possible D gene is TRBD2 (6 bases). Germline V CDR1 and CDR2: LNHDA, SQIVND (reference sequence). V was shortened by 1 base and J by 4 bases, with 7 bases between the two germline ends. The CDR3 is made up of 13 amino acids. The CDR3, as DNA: TGTGCCAGTAGTATAGCACTAGCAGAGACCCAGTACTTC. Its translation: CASSIALAETQYF.

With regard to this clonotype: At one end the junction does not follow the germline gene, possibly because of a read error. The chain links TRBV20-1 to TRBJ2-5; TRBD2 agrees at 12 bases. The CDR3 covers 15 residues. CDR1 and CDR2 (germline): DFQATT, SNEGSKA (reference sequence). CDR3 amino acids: CSATLAGGGQETRYF. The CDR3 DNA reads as TGCAGTGCAACACTAGCGGGGGGAGGGCAAGAGACCCGGTACTTC.

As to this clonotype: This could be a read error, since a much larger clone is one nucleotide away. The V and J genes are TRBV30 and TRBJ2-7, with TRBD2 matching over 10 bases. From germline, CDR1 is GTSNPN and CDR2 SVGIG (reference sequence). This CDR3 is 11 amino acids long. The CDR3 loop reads CAWGMAGTSVF. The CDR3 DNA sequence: TGTGCCTGGGGTATGGCCGGGACTAGCGTCTTC.

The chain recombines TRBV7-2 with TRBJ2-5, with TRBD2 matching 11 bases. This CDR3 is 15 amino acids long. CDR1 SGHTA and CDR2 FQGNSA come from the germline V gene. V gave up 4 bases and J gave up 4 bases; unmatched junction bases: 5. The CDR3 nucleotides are TGTGCCAGCAGCTGTACTAGCGGGAGTTCAGAGACCCAGTACTTC. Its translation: CASSCTSGSSETQYF.

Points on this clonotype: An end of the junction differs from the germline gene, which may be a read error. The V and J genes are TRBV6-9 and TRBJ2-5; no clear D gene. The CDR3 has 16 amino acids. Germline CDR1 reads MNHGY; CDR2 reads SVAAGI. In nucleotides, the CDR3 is TGTGCAAGCAGTTACCAGAGACAAGGAATGAGAGAGACCCAGCACTTC. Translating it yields CASSYQRQGMRETQHF.

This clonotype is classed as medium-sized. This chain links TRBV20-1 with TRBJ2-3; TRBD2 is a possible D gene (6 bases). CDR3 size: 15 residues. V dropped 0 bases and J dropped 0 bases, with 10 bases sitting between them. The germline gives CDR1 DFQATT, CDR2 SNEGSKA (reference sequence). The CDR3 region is CSARDAGTSTDTQYF. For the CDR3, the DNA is TGCAGTGCTAGAGATGCAGGGACTAGCACAGATACGCAGTATTTT.

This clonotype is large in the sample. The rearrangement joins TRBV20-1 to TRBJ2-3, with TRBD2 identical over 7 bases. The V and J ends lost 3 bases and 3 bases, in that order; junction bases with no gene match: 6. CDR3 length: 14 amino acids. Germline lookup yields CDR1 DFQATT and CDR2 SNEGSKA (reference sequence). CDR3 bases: TGCAGTGCTAGCCCGGGCGGGAGAACAGATACGCAGTATTTT. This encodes CSASPGGRTDTQYF.

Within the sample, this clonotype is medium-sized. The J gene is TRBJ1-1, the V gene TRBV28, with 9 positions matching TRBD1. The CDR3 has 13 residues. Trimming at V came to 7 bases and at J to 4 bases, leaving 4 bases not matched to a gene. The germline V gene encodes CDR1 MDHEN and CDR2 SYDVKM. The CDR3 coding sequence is TGTGCCAGCATCAAGGACAGGGGCACTGAAGCTTTCTTT. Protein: CASIKDRGTEAFF.

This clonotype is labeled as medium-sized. The CDR3 nucleotides read TGTGCCAGCAGTTTGGACATTCCGCCCGCGTACTTC. It encodes CASSLDIPPAYF. This chain links TRBV12-3 or TRBV12-4 with TRBJ2-5; D possibly corresponds to TRBD1 (5 bases). Trimming left V 3 bases short and J 13 bases short, with 15 bases between. CDR3 length: 12 amino acids.

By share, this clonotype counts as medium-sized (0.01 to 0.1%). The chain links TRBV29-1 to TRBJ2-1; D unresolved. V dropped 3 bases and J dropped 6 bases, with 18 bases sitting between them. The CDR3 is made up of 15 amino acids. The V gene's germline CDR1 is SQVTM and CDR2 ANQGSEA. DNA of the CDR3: TGCAGCGTTGATAACGCCCGGCTTAAGGCCAATGAGCAGTTCTTC. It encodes CSVDNARLKANEQFF.

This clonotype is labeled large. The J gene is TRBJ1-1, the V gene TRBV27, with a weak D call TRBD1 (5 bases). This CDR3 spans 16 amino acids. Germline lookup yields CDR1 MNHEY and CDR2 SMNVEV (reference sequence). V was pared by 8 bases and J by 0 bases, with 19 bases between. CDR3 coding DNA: TGTGCCAGCCGATTCGGGGGTTTCGGGTTGAACACTGAAGCTTTCTTT. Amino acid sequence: CASRFGGFGLNTEAFF.

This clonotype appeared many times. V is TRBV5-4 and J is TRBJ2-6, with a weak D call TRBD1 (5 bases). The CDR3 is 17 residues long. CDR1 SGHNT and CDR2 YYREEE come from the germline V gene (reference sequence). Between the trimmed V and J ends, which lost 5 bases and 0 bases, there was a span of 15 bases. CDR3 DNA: TGTGCCAGCAGTTCGAAGGGGCAGAACTCTGGGGCCAACGTCCTGACTTTC. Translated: CASSSKGQNSGANVLTF.

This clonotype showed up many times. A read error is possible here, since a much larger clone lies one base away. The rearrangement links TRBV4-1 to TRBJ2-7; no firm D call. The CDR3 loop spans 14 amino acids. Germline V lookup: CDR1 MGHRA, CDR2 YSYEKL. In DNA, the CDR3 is TGCGCCGGCAGCCACCCACTGACGGGTCCCGAGCAGTACTTC. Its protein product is CAGSHPLTGPEQYF.

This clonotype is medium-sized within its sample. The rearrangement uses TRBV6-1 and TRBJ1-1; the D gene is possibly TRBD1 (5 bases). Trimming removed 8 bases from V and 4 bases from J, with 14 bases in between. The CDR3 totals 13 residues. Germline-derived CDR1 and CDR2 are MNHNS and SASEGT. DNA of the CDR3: TGTGCCAGCCGCCCGCCTGGGGCCACTGAAGCTTTCTTT. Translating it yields CASRPPGATEAFF.

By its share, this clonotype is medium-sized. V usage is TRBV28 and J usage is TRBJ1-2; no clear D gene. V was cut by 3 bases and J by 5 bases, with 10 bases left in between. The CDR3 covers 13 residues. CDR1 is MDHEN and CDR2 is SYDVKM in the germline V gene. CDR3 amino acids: CASSFAEGYGYTF. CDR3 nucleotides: TGTGCCAGCAGTTTCGCAGAAGGGTATGGCTACACCTTC.

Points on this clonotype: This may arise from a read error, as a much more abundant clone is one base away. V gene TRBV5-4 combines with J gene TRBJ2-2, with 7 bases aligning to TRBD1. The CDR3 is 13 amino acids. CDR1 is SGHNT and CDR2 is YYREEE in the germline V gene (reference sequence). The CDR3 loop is CAGSPGGTGELFF. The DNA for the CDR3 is TGTGCCGGCAGCCCAGGGGGAACCGGGGAGCTGTTTTTT.

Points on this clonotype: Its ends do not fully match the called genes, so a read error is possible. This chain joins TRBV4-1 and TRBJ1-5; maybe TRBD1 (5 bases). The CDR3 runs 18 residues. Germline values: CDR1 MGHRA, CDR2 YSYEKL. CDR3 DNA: TGCGCCAGCAGCCCCTCGGGGCAATCGATCGGGCCAAATCAGCTCCAGCATTTT. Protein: CASSPSGQSIGPNQLQHF.

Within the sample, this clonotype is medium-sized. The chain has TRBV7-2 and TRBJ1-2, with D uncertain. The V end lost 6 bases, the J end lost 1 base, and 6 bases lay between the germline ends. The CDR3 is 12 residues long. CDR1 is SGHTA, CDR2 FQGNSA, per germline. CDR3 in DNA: TGTGCCAGCAGTTCCAGTAACTATGGCTACACCTTC. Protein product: CASSSSNYGYTF.

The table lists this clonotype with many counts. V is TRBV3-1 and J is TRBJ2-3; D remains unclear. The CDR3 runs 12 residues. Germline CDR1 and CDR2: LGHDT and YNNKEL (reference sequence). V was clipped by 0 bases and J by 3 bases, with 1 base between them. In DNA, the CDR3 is TGTGCCAGCAGCCAAGAGACAGATACGCAGTATTTT. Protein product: CASSQETDTQYF.

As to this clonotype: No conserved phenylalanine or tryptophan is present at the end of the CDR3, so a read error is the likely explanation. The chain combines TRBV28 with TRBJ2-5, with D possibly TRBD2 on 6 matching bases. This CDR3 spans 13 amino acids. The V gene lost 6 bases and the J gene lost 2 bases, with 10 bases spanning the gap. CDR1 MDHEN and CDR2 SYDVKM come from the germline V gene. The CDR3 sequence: CASRKRAQETQYL. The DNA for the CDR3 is TGTGCCAGCAGAAAGCGGGCACAAGAGACCCAGTACCTC.

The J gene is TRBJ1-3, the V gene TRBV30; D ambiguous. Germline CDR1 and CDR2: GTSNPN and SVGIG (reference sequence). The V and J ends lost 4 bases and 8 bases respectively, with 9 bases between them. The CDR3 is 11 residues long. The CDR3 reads CAWTDRHTIYF. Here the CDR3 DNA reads TGTGCCTGGACGGATCGACACACCATATATTTT.

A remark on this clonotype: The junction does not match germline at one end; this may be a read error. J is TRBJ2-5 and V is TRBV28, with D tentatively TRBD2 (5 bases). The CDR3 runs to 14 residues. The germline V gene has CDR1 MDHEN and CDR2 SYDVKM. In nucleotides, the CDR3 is TGTTCCAGCAGTTTTTCGGGGAACCAAGAGACCCAGTACTTC. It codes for CSSSFSGNQETQYF.

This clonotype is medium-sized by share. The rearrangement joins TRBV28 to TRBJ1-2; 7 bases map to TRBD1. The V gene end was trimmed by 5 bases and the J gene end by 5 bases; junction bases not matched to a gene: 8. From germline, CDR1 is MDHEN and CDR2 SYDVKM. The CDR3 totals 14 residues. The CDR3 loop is CASSPPGQRYGYTF. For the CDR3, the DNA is TGTGCCAGCAGTCCTCCGGGACAGCGGTATGGCTACACCTTC.

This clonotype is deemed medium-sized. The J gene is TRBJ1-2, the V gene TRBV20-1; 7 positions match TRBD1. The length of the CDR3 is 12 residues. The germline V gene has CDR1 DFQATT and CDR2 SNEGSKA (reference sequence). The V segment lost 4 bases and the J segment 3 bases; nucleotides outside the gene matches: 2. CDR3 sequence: CSAMGQHYGYTF. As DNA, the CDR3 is TGCAGTGCTATGGGACAGCACTATGGCTACACCTTC.

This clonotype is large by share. CDR3 sequence: CASNDRAVEPQHF. In nucleotides, the CDR3 is TGTGCCAGCAATGACAGGGCGGTCGAGCCCCAGCATTTT. The chain carries TRBV6-1 and TRBJ1-5; 7 positions match TRBD1. The trim removed 7 bases at V and 8 bases at J, leaving 8 bases unmatched. The CDR3 has 13 amino acids. CDR1 MNHNS and CDR2 SASEGT come from the germline V gene.

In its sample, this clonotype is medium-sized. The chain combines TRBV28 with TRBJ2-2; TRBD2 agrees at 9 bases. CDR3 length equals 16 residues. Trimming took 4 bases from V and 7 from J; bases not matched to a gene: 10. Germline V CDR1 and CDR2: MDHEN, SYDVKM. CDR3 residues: CASSSQAGGRFGELFF. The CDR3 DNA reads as TGTGCCAGCAGTTCCCAGGCGGGAGGGCGATTCGGGGAGCTGTTTTTT.

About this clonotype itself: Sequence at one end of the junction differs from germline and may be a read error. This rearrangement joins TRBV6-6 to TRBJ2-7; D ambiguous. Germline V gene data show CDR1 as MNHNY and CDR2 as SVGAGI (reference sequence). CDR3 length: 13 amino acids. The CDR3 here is CASGYGSNYGQYF. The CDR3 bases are TGTGCCAGCGGTTACGGCAGCAACTACGGGCAGTACTTC.

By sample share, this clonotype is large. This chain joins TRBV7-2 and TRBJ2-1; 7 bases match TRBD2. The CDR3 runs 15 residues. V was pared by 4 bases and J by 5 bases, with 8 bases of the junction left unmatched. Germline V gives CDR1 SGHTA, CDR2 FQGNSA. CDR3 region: CASSSGRKWNNEQFF. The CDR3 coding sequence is TGTGCCAGCAGCTCCGGGAGGAAATGGAACAATGAGCAGTTCTTC.

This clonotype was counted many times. The CDR3 bases are TGTGCCACAAAGACAGAGAGCAATCAGCCCCAGCATTTT. Its translation is CATKTESNQPQHF. The chain couples TRBV10-3 to TRBJ1-5; D is possibly TRBD1 (5 bases). The CDR3 covers 13 residues. V lost 10 bases and J lost 1, with 11 bases in between. CDR1 ENHRY and CDR2 SYGVKD come from the germline V gene.

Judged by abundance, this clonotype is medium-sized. The CDR3: CASTLHQGANSPLHF. CDR3 DNA sequence: TGTGCCAGCACCTTACATCAGGGGGCAAATTCACCCCTCCACTTT. V and J are TRBV6-1 and TRBJ1-6; 8 nucleotides match TRBD1. Germline loops: CDR1 MNHNS, CDR2 SASEGT. CDR3 length equals 15 residues. V shed 7 bases and J 7 bases; nucleotides not matched to a gene: 9.

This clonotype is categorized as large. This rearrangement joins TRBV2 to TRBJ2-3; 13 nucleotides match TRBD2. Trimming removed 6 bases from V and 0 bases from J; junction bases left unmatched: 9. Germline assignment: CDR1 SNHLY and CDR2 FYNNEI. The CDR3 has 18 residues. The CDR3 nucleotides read TGTGCCAGCAGCGCCCGACTAGCGGGAGGTACTAGCACAGATACGCAGTATTTT. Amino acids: CASSARLAGGTSTDTQYF.